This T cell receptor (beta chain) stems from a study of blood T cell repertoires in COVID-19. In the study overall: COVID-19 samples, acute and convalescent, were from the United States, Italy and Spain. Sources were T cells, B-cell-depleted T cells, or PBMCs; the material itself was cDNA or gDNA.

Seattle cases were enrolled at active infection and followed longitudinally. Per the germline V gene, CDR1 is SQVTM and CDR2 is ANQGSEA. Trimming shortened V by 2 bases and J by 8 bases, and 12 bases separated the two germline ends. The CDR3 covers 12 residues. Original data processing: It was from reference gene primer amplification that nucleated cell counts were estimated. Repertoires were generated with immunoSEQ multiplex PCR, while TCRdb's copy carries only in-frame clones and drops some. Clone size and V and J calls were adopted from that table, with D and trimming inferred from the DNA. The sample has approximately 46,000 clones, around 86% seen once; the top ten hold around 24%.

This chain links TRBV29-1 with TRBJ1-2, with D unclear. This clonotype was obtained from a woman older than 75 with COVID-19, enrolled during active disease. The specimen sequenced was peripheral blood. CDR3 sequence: CSVEPNAKGYTF. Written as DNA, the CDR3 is TGCAGCGTTGAACCTAATGCTAAGGGCTACACCTTC.